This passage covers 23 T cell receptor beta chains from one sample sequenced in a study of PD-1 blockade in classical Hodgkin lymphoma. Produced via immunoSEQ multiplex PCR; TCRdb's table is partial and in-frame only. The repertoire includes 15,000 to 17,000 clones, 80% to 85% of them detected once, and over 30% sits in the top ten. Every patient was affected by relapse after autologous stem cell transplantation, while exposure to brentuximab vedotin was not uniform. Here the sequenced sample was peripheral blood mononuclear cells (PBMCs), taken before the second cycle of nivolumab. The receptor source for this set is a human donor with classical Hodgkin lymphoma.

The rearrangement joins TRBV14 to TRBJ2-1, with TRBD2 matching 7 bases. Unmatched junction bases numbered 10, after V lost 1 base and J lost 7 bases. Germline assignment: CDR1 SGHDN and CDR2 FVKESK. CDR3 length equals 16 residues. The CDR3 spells CASSQVGGDMRNEQFF. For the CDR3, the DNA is TGTGCCAGCAGCCAAGTTGGGGGGGATATGAGGAATGAGCAGTTCTTC.

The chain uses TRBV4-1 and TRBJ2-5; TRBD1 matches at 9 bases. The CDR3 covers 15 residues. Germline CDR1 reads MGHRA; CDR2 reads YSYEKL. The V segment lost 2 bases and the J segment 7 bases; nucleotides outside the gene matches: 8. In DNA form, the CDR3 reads TGCGCCAGCAGCCAAACCCCGGGACAGGGAGGGACCCAGTACTTC. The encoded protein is CASSQTPGQGGTQYF.

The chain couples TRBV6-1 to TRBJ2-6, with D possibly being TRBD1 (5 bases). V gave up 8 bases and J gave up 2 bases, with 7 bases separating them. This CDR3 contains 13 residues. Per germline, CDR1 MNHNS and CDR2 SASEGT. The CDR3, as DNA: TGTGCCAGCCGACAGCCTGGGGCCAACGTCCTGACTTTC. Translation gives CASRQPGANVLTF.

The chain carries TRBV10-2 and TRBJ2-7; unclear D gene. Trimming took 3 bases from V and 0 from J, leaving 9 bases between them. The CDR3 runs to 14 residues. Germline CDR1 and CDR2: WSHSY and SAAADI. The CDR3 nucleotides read TGCGCCAGCAGTGATCTGACAACCTCCTACGAGCAGTACTTC. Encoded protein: CASSDLTTSYEQYF.

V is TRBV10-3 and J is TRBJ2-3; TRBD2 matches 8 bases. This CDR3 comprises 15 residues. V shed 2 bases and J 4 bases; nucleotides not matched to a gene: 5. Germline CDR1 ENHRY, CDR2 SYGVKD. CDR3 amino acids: CAISEARGGPDTQYF. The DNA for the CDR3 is TGTGCCATCAGTGAGGCACGGGGGGGACCAGATACGCAGTATTTT.

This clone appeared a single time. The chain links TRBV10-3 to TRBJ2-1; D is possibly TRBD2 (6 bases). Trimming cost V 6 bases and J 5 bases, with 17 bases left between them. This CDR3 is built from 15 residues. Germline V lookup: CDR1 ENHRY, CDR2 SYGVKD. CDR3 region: CAIRAGTEGNNEQFF. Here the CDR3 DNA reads TGTGCCATCAGGGCGGGAACAGAGGGCAACAATGAGCAGTTCTTC.

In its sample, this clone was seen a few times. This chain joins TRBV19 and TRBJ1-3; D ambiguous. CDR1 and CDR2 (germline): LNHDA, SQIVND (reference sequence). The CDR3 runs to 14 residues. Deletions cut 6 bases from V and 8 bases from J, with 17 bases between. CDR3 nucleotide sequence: TGTGCCAGTAGCCCAATTAACCCCCAGGACACCATATATTTT. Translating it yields CASSPINPQDTIYF.

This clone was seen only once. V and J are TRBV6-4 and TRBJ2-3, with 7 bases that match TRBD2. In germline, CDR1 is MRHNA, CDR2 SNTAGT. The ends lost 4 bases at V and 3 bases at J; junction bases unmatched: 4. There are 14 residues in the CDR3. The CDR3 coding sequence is TGTGCCAGCAGTGGCGCGGGAGTTACAGATACGCAGTATTTT. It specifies CASSGAGVTDTQYF.

CDR3: CASSAVGFQETQYF. The CDR3 nucleotides read TGTGCCAGTAGTGCGGTGGGATTTCAAGAGACCCAGTACTTC. The chain carries TRBV19 and TRBJ2-5; D remains unclear. Trimming removed 5 bases at V and 2 bases at J, with 12 bases between. Germline loops: CDR1 LNHDA, CDR2 SQIVND (reference sequence). The CDR3 runs to 14 residues. Full variable domain (outside the CDR3, taken from reference TRBV19 and TRBJ2-5): DGGITQSPKYLFRKEGQNVTLSCEQNLNHDAMYWYRQDPGQGLRLIYYSQIVNDFQKGDIAEGYSVSREKKESFPLTVTSAQKNPTAFYLCASSAVGFQETQYFGPGTRLLVL.

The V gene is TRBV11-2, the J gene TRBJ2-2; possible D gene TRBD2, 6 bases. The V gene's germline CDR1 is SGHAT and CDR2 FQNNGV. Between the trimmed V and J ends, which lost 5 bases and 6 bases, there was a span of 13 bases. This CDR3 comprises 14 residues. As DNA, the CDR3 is TGTGCCAGCAGCGTCCAGCCGGGGGCCGGGGAGCTGTTTTTT. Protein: CASSVQPGAGELFF.

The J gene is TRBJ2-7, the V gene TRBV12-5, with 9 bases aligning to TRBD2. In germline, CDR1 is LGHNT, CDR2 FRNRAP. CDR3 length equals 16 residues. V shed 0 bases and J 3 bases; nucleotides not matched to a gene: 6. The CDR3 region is CASGLVAGGQVYEQYF. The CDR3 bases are TGTGCTAGTGGTTTGGTCGCGGGGGGGCAGGTCTACGAGCAGTACTTC.

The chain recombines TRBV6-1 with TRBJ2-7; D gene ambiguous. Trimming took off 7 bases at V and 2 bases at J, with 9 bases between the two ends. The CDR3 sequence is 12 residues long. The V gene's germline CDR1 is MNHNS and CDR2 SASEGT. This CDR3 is CASTPEAYEQYF. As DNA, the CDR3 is TGTGCCAGCACCCCGGAAGCCTACGAGCAGTACTTC.

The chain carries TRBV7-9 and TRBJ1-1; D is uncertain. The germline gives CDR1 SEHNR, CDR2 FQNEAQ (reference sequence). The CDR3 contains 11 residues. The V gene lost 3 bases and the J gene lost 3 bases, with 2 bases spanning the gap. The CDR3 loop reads CASSFDTEAFF. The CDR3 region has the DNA TGTGCCAGCAGCTTCGACACTGAAGCTTTCTTT.

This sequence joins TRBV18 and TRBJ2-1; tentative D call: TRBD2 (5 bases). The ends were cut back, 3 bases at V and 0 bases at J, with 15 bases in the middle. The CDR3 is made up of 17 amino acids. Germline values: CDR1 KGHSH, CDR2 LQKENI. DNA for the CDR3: TGTGCCAGCTCACCGTTGATCCGGGGATTCTCCTACAATGAGCAGTTCTTC. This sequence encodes CASSPLIRGFSYNEQFF.

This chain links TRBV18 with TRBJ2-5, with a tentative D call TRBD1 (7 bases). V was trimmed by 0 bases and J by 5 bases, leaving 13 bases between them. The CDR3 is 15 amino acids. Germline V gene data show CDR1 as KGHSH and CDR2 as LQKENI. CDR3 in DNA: TGTGCCAGCTCACCACCGGAGGGGGCGCATGAGACCCAGTACTTC. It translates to CASSPPEGAHETQYF.

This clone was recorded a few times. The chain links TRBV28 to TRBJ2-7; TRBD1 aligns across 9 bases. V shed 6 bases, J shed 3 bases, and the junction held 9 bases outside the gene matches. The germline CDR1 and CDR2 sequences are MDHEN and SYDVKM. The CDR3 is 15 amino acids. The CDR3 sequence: CASSRPGQGGYEQYF. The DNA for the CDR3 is TGTGCCAGCAGCCGACCGGGACAGGGCGGCTACGAGCAGTACTTC.

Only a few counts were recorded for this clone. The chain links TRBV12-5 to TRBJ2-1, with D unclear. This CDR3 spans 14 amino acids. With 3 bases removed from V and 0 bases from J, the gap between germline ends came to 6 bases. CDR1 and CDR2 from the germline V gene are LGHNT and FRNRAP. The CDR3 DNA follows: TGTGCTAGTGGTTTTCTCACCTCCTACAATGAGCAGTTCTTC. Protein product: CASGFLTSYNEQFF.

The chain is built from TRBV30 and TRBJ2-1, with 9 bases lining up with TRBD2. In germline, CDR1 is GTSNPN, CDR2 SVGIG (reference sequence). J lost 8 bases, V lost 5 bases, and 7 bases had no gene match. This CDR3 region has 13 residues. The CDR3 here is CAWGGLAGDEQFF. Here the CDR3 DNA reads TGTGCCTGGGGGGGACTAGCTGGCGATGAGCAGTTCTTC. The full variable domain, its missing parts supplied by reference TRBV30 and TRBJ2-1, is SQTIHQWPATLVQPVGSPLSLECTVEGTSNPNLYWYRQAAGRGLQLLFYSVGIGQISSEVPQNLSASRPQDRQFILSSKKLLLSDSGFYLCAWGGLAGDEQFFGPGTRLTVL.

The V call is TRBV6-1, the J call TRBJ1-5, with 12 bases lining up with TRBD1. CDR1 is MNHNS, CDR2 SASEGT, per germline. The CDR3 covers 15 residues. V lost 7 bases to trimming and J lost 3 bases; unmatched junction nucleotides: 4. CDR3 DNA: TGTGCCAGCACCCGGGACAGGGGGCTCAATCAGCCCCAGCATTTT. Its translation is CASTRDRGLNQPQHF.

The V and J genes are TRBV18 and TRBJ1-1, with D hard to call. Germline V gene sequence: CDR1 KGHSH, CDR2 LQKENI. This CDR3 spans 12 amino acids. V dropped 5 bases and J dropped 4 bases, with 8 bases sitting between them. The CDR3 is CASSTAITEAFF. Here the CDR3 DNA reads TGTGCCAGCTCAACCGCGATCACTGAAGCTTTCTTT.

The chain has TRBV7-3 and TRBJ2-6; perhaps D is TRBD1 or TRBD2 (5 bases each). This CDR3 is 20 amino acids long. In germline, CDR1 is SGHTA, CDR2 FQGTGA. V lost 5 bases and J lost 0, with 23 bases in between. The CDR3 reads CASSPFGRTGTNSGANVLTF. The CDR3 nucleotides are TGTGCCAGCAGCCCATTTGGGCGAACCGGGACCAACTCTGGGGCCAACGTCCTGACTTTC. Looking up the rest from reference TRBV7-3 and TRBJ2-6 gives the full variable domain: GAGVSQTPSNKVTEKGKYVELRCDPISGHTALYWYRQSLGQGPEFLIYFQGTGAADDSGLPNDRFFAVRPEGSVSTLKIQRTERGDSAVYLCASSPFGRTGTNSGANVLTFGAGSRLTVL.

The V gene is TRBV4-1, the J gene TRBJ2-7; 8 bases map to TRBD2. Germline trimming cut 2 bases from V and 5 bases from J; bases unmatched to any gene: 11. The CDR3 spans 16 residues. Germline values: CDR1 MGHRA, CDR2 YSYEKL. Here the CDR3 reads CASSQPGGNRDHEQYF. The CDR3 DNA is TGCGCCAGCAGCCAACCGGGGGGGAACAGGGACCACGAGCAGTACTTC.

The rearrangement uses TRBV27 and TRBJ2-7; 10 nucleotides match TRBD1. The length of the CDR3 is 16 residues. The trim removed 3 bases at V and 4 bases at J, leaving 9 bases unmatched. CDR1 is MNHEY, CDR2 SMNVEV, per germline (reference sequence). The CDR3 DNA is TGTGCCAGCAGTTTTTACGGCGGGACAGGGGCTTACGAGCAGTACTTC. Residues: CASSFYGGTGAYEQYF.